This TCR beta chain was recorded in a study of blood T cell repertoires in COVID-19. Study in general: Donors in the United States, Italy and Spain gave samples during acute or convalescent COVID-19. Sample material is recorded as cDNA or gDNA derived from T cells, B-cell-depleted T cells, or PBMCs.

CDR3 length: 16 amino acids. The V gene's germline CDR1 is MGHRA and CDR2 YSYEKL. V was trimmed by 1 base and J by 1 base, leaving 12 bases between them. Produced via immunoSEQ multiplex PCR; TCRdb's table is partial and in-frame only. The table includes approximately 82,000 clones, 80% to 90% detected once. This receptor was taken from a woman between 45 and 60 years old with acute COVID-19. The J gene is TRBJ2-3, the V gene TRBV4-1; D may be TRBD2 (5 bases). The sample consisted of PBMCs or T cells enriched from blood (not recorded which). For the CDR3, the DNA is TGCGCCAGCAGCCAAGCACCAGCGGCCGGCACAGATACGCAGTATTTT. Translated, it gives CASSQAPAAGTDTQYF.